The source of this TCR beta chain is a study of T-cell reconstitution after alpha-beta-depleted transplantation in children. The ends lost 1 base at V and 13 bases at J; junction bases unmatched: 3. Germline loops: CDR1 KGHDR, CDR2 SFDVKD. CDR3 length equals 13 residues. Unique molecular identifiers were built into the TCRbeta library. TCRdb analysed the PCR reads with MiXCR anew, one entry per CDR3 protein. The sample lists more than 550,000 distinct CDR3 sequences; about 10% were seen once. This sequence was found in a human donor who donated a stem cell graft to a child with acute myeloid leukemia. The material sequenced was PBMCs from the stem cell graft donor, taken from the stem cell graft. The J gene is TRBJ2-1, the V gene TRBV24-1, with 10 bases fitting TRBD1. For the CDR3, the DNA is TGTGCCACCAGTGATTTAGGGGACAGGGGCCAGTTCTTC. Protein sequence: CATSDLGDRGQFF.